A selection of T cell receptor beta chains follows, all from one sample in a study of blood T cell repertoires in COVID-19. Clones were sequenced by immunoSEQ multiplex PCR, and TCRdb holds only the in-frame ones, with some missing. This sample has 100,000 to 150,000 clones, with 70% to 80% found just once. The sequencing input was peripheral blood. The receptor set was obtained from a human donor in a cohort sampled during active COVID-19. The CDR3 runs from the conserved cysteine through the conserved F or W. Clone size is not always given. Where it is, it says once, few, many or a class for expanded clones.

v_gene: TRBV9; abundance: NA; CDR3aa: CASSVGGQGAYNEQFF
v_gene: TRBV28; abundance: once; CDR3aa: CASRAYRGNYEQYF
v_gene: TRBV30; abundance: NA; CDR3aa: CAWSQGDLNEQYF
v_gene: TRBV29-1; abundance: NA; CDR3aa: CSVELAGAAETQYF
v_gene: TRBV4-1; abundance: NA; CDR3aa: CASSFDGEANEKLFF
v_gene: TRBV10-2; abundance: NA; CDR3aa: CASKTGSGANVLTF
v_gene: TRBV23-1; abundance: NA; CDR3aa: CASSQRQGRGFDEQFF
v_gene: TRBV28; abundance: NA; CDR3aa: CASSFSGGTGAYEQYF
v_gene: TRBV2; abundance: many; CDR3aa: CASNTFPGQINTEAFF
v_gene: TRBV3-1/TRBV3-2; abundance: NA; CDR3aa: CASSQGASPLHF
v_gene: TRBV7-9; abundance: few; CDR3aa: CASSPTQGVNTEAFF
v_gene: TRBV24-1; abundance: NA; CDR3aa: CATSAGQGSYEQYF
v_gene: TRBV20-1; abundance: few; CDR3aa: CSASKPSGRATVQGEQFF
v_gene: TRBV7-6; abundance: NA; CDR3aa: CASSPTWGQNEQYF
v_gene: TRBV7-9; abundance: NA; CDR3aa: CASSLVGADYGYTF
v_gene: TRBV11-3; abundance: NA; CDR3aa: CASRDILSYEQYF
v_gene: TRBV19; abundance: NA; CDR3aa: CASSMVAENYEQYF
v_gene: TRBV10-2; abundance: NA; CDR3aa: CASSEGAGNLDEQYF
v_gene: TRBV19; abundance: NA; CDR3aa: CASSSRRGLAYMDVGYNSPLHF
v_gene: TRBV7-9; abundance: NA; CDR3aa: CASSSDRGGNQPQHF
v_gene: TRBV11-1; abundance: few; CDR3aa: CASSLGQGRTEAFF
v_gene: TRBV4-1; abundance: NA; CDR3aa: CASSQVEVYGYTF
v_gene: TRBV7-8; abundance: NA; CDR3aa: CASSPLRVPTTEAFF
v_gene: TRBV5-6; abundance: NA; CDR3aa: CASSYPRQDYEQYF
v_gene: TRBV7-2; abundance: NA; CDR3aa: CASSSEGGGGDLYEQYF
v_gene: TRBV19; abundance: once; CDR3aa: CASSIDLITGGQGLYEQYF
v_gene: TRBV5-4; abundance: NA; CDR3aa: CASSLAQDYEQYF
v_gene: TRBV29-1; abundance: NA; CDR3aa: CSVDSTGELFF